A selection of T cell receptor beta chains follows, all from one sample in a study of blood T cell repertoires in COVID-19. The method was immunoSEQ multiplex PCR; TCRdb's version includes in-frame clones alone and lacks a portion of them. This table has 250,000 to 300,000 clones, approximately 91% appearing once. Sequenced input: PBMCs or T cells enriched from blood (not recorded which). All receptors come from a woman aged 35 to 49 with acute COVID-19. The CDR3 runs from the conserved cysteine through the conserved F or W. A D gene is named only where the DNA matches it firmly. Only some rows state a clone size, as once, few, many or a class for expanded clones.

cdr3_aa: CASSLGQGSDTQYF; cdr3_nt: TGCGCCAGCAGCTTGGGACAGGGAAGCGATACGCAGTATTTT; clone_size: -; j_call: TRBJ2-3; v_call: TRBV5-1; d_call: TRBD1
cdr3_aa: CASSRGAEAFF; cdr3_nt: TGCGCCAGCAGCCGGGGGGCTGAAGCTTTCTTT; clone_size: -; j_call: TRBJ1-1; v_call: TRBV4-1; d_call: -
cdr3_aa: CASSQETRSGADTQYF; cdr3_nt: TGCGCCAGCAGCCAAGAAACTCGGAGCGGGGCAGATACGCAGTATTTT; clone_size: -; j_call: TRBJ2-3; v_call: TRBV4-1; d_call: TRBD2
cdr3_aa: CASSFHSPGEQFF; cdr3_nt: TGTGCCAGCAGTTTCCACTCCCCCGGTGAGCAGTTCTTC; clone_size: -; j_call: TRBJ2-1; v_call: TRBV12-3/TRBV12-4; d_call: -
cdr3_aa: CASSISGLRDRVINQPQHF; cdr3_nt: TGTGCCAGTAGTATCTCAGGCCTGCGGGACAGGGTAATTAATCAGCCCCAGCATTTT; clone_size: -; j_call: TRBJ1-5; v_call: TRBV19; d_call: TRBD1
cdr3_aa: CASSGREQPQHF; cdr3_nt: TGCGCCAGCAGTGGGAGGGAACAGCCCCAGCATTTT; clone_size: -; j_call: TRBJ1-5; v_call: TRBV10-1; d_call: -
cdr3_aa: CSVGRGATGELFF; cdr3_nt: TGCAGCGTTGGCAGGGGGGCGACCGGGGAGCTGTTTTTT; clone_size: -; j_call: TRBJ2-2; v_call: TRBV29-1; d_call: -
cdr3_aa: CATSRGNEQYF; cdr3_nt: TGTGCCACTTCCAGGGGGAACGAGCAGTACTTC; clone_size: -; j_call: TRBJ2-7; v_call: TRBV24-1; d_call: TRBD1
cdr3_aa: CASSRGEPGQPQHF; cdr3_nt: TGTGCCAGCAGCAGGGGAGAGCCTGGTCAGCCCCAGCATTTT; clone_size: -; j_call: TRBJ1-5; v_call: TRBV27; d_call: -
cdr3_aa: CASSSPGTEEQYF; cdr3_nt: TGTGCCAGCAGCTCACCCGGGACAGAAGAGCAGTACTTC; clone_size: -; j_call: TRBJ2-7; v_call: TRBV4-2; d_call: TRBD1
cdr3_aa: CAIRGSDRENTEAFF; cdr3_nt: TGTGCCATCAGGGGCTCCGACAGGGAGAACACTGAAGCTTTCTTT; clone_size: -; j_call: TRBJ1-1; v_call: TRBV10-3; d_call: TRBD1
cdr3_aa: CASSLGQGASQPQHF; cdr3_nt: TGTGCCAGCAGCTTGGGACAGGGGGCGTCCCAGCCCCAGCATTTT; clone_size: -; j_call: TRBJ1-5; v_call: TRBV5-6; d_call: TRBD1
cdr3_aa: CASSRGLAGAGANVLTF; cdr3_nt: TGTGCCAGTAGCCGGGGACTAGCGGGAGCTGGGGCCAACGTCCTGACTTTC; clone_size: few; j_call: TRBJ2-6; v_call: TRBV19; d_call: TRBD2
cdr3_aa: CATSRGSGASGEQYF; cdr3_nt: TGTGCCACCAGCAGAGGCTCAGGGGCGAGCGGCGAGCAGTACTTC; clone_size: few; j_call: TRBJ2-7; v_call: TRBV15; d_call: -
cdr3_aa: CASSEVQPQHF; cdr3_nt: TGTGCCAGCAGCGAGGTACAGCCCCAGCATTTT; clone_size: -; j_call: TRBJ1-5; v_call: TRBV21-1; d_call: -
cdr3_aa: CASSSRQGNQPQHF; cdr3_nt: TGTGCCAGTAGTTCCCGACAGGGCAATCAGCCCCAGCATTTT; clone_size: -; j_call: TRBJ1-5; v_call: TRBV19; d_call: -
cdr3_aa: CASSPGTPLNTEAFF; cdr3_nt: TGTGCCAGCAGCCCCGGGACACCTTTGAACACTGAAGCTTTCTTT; clone_size: -; j_call: TRBJ1-1; v_call: TRBV5-6; d_call: -